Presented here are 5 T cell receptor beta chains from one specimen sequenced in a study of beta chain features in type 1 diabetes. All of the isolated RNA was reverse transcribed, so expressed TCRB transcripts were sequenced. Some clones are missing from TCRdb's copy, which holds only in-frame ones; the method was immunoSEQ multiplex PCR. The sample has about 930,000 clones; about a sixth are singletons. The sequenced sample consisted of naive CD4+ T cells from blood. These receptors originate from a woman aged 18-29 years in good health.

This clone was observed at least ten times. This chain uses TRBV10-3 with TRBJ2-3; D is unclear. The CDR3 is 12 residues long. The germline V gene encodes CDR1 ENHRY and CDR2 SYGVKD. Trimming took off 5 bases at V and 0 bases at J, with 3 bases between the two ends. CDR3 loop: CAISPSTDTQYF. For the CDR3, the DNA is TGTGCCATCAGTCCTAGCACAGATACGCAGTATTTT.

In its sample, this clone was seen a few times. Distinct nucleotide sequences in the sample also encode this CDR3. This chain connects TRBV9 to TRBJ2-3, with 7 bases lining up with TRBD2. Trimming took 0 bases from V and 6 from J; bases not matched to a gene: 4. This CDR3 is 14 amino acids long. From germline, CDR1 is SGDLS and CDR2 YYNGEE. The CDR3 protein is CASSVGLAADTQYF. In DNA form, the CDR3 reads TGTGCCAGCAGCGTAGGACTAGCAGCCGATACGCAGTATTTT. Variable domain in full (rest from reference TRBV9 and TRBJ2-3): DSGVTQTPKHLITATGQRVTLRCSPRSGDLSVYWYQQSLDQGLQFLIQYYNGEERAKGNILERFSAQQFPDLHSELNLSSLELGDSALYFCASSVGLAADTQYFGPGTRLTVL.

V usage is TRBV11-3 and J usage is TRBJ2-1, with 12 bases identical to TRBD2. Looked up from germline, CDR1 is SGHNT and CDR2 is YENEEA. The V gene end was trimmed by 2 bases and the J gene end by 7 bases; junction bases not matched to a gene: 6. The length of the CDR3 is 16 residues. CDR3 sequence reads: CASSLSSGRGWNEQFF. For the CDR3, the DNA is TGTGCCAGCAGCTTATCTAGCGGGAGGGGATGGAATGAGCAGTTCTTC.

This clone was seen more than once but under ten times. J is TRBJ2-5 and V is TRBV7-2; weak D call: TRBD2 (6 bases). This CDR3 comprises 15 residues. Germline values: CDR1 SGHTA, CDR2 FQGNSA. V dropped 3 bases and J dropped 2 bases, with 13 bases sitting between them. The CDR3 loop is CASSFRGLLQETQYF. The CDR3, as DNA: TGTGCCAGCAGCTTTAGGGGACTCCTACAAGAGACCCAGTACTTC.

This CDR3 reads CASSLDAAGTPSYEQYF. DNA of the CDR3: TGCGCCAGCAGCTTGGATGCAGCGGGGACCCCCTCCTACGAGCAGTACTTC. This chain joins TRBV5-1 and TRBJ2-7; 7 bases match TRBD2. V was pared by 0 bases and J by 0 bases, with 9 bases of the junction left unmatched. The length of the CDR3 is 17 residues. Looked up from germline, CDR1 is SGHRS and CDR2 is YFSETQ. The whole variable domain, filled in from reference TRBV5-1 and TRBJ2-7, reads KAGVTQTPRYLIKTRGQQVTLSCSPISGHRSVSWYQQTPGQGLQFLFEYFSETQRNKGNFPGRFSGRQFSNSRSEMNVSTLELGDSALYLCASSLDAAGTPSYEQYFGPGTRLTVT.